This entry lists 4 T cell receptor beta chains sequenced from one sample in a study of cytomegalovirus exposure and HLA in healthy donors. With 60 Vbeta and 13 Jbeta primers, the PCR was carried out. Generated by immunoSEQ multiplex PCR, the TCRdb table keeps only in-frame clones and is missing some. Of 120,000 or so clones detected, roughly 80% appear once; the ten largest clones hold around 3%. The sequencing input was PBMCs. These receptors all stem from a woman in her fifties or sixties in good health and CMV-seronegative.

This clone has only a few counts. The rearrangement uses TRBV27 and TRBJ2-7; TRBD2 matches 9 bases. In germline, CDR1 is MNHEY, CDR2 SMNVEV (reference sequence). The CDR3 runs to 15 residues. J lost 3 bases, V lost 3 bases, and 6 bases had no gene match. CDR3 residues: CASSFSSGTLYEQYF. DNA for the CDR3: TGTGCCAGCAGTTTTTCTAGCGGGACACTCTACGAGCAGTACTTC.

The chain is built from TRBV5-1 and TRBJ1-5, with a possible D match to TRBD1 (5 bases). Germline CDR1 is SGHRS and CDR2 is YFSETQ. The CDR3 has 14 residues. Trimming pared 5 bases from V and 5 bases from J, leaving 14 bases between. CDR3 sequence (DNA): TGCGCCAGCAGTCTCGGCGGGGGGGATCAGCCCCAGCATTTT. This encodes CASSLGGGDQPQHF.

This clone was counted between two and nine times. J is TRBJ1-2 and V is TRBV7-2, with D unclear. This CDR3 contains 13 residues. CDR1 is SGHTA and CDR2 is FQGNSA in the germline V gene. V lost 0 bases and J 8 bases, leaving 10 bases between the germline ends. As DNA, the CDR3 is TGTGCCAGCAGCTTAGCAGAGGGAGGAGGCTACACCTTC. Encoded protein: CASSLAEGGGYTF.

The gene calls are TRBV7-2 and TRBJ2-4; perhaps TRBD2 as D (6 bases). Trimming removed 8 bases from V and 8 bases from J, with 22 bases in between. The CDR3 consists of 15 residues. Germline CDR1 reads SGHTA; CDR2 reads FQGNSA. CDR3 region: CASSPLRSGGDIQYF. Written as DNA, the CDR3 is TGTGCCAGCTCGCCATTGAGGAGCGGAGGGGACATTCAGTACTTC.